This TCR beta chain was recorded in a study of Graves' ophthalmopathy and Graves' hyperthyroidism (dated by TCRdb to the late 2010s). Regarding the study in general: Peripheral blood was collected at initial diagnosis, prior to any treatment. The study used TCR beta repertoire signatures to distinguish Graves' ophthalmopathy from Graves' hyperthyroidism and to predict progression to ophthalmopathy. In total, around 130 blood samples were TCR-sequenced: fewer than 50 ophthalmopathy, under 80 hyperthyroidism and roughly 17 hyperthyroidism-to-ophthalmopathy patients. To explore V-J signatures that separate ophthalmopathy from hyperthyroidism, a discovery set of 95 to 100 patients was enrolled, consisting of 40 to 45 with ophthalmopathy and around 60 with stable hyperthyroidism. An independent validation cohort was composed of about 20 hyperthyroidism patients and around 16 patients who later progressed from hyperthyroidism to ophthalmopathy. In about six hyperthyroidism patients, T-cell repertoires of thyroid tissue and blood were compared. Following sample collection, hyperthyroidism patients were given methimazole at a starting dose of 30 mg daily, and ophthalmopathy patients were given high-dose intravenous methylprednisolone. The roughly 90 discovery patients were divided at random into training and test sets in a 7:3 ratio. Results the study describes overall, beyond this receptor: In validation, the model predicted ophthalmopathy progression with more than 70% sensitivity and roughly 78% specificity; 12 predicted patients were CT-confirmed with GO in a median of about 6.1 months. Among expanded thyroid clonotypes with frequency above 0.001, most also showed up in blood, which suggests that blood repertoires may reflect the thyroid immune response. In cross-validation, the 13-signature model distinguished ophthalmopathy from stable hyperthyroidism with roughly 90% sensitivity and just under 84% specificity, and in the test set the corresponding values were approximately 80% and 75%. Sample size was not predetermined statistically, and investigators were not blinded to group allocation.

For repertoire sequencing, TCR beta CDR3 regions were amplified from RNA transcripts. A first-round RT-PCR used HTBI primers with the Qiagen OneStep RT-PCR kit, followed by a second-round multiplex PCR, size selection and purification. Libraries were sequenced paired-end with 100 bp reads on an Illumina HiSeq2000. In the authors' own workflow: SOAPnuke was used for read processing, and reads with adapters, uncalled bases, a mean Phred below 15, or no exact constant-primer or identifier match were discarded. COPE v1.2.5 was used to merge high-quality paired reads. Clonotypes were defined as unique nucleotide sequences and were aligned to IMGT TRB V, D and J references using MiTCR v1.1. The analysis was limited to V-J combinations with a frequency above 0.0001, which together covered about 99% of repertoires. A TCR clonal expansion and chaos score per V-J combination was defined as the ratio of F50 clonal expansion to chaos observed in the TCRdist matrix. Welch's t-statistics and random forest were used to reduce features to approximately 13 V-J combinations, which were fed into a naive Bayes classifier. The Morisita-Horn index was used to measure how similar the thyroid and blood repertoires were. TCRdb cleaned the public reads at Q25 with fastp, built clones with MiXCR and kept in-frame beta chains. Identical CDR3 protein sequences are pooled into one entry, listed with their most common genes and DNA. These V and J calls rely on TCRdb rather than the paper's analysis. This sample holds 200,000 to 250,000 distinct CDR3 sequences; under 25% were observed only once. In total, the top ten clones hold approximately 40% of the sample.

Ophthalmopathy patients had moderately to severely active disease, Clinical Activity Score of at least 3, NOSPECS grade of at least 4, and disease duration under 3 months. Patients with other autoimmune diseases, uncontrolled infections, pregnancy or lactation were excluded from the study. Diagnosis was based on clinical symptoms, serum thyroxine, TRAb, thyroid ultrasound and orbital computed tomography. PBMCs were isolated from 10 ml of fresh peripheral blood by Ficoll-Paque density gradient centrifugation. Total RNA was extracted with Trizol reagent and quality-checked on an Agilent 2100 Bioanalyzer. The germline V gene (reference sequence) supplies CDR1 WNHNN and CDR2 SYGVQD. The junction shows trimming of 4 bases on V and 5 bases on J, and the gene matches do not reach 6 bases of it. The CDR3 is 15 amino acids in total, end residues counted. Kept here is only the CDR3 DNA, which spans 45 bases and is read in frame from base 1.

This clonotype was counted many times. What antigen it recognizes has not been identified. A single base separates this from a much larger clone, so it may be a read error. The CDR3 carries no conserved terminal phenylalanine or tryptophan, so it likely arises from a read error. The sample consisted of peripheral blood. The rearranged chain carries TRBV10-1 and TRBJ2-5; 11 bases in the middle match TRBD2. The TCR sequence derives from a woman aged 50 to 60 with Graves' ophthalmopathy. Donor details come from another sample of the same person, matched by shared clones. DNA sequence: TGCGCCAGCAGTGTTGGGACTAGCGGCTGGGAGACCCAGTACTCC. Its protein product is CASSVGTSGWETQYS.